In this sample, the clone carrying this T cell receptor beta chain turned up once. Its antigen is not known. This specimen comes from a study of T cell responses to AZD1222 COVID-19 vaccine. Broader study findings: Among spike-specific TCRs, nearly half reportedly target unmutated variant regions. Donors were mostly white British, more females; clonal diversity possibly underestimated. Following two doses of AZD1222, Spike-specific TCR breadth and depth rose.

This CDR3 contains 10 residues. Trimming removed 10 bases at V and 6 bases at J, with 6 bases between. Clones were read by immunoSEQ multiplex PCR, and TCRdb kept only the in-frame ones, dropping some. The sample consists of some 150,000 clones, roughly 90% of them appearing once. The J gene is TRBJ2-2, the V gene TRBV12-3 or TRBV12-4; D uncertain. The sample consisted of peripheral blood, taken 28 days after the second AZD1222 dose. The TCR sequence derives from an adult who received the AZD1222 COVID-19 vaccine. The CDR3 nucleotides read TGTGCCACCTCTCCCGGGGAGCTGTTTTTT. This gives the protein CATSPGELFF.